This T cell receptor (beta chain) was identified in a study of identical twins. TCRdb re-derived calls from the 5' RACE reads in MiXCR, one entry per CDR3 protein. The repertoire holds 450,000 to 650,000 distinct CDR3 sequences, with 13% to 15% as singletons. Germline values: CDR1 DFQATT, CDR2 SNEGSKA (reference sequence). Trimming removed 2 bases from V and 2 bases from J, with 12 bases in between. The CDR3 has 14 amino acids. The sample holds many counts of this clonotype. The same data also went into a second study, on yellow fever vaccine responses in identical twins.

The clonotype comes from a woman between 18 and 29 years old in good health. Sequenced sample: CD4+ T cells sorted from blood. The chain uses TRBV20-1 and TRBJ1-2, with a weak D call TRBD1 (5 bases). The CDR3: CSARRQGRNYGYTF. As DNA, the CDR3 is TGCAGTGCTAGAAGGCAGGGAAGAAACTATGGCTACACCTTC.